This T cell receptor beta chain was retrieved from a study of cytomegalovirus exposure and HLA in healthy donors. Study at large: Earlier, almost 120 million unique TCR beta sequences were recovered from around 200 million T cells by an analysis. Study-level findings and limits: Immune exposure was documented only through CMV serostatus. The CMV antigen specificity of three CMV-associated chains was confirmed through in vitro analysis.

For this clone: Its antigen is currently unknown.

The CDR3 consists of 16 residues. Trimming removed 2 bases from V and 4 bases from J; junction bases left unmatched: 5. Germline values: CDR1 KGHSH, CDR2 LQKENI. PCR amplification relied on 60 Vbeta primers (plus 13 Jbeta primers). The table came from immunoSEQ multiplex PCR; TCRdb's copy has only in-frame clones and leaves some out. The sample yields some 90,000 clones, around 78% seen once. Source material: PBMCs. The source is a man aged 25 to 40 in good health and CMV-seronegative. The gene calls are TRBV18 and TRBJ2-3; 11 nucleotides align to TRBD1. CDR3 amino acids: CASSPNGQGASDTQYF. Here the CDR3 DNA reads TGTGCCAGCTCACCAAACGGACAGGGGGCCTCAGATACGCAGTATTTT.